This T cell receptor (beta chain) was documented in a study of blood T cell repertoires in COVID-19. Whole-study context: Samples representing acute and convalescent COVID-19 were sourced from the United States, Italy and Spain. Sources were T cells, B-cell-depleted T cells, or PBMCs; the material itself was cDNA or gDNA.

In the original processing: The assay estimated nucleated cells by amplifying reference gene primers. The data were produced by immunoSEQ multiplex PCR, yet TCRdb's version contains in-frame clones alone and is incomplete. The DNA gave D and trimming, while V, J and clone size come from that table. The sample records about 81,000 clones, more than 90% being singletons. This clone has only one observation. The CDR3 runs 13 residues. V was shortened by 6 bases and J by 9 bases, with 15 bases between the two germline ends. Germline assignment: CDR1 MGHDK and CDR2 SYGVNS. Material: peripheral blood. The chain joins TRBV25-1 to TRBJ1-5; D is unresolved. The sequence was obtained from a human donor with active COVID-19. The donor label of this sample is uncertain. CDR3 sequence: CASSEGSRGPQHF. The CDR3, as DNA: TGTGCCAGCAGCGAAGGGAGTAGAGGGCCCCAGCATTTT.